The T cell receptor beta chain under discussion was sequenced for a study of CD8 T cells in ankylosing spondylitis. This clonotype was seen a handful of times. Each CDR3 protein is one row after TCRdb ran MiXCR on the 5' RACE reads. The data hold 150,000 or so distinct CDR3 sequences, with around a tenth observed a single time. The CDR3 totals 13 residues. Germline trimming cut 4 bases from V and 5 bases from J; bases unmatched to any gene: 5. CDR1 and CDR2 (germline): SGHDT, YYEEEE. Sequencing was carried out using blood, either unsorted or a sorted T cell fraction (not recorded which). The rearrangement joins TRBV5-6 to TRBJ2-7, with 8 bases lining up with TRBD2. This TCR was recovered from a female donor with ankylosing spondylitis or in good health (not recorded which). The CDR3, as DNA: TGTGCCAGCAGCCCCCAAGCGGGAGACGAGCAGTACTTC. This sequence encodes CASSPQAGDEQYF.